A selection of T cell receptor beta chains follows, all from one sample in a study of blood T cells in healthy people across ages. Using its own MiXCR run on the 5' RACE reads, TCRdb lists one record per CDR3 protein. The sample contains 870,000 or so distinct CDR3 sequences, 29% of which appear only once. The sample taken for sequencing was blood. Receptors originate from a woman older than 75 in good health. Each CDR3 is given with its conserved first and last residue. A D gene is named only where the DNA matches it firmly. Clone sizes are given selectively: once, few, many, or a class where the clone is expanded.

j_call d_call clone_size v_call cdr3_nt cdr3_aa
TRBJ2-1 TRBD2 many TRBV7-2 TGTGCCAGCAGCTTCTCCGGGACTAGCAGGAATGAGCAGTTCTTC CASSFSGTSRNEQFF
TRBJ2-7 - - TRBV27 TGTGCCAGCAGTTTATATGGCGAGCGGGCACCCTACGAGCAGTACTTC CASSLYGERAPYEQYF
TRBJ2-1 TRBD2 many TRBV29-1 TGCAGCGTTGCGGTAGCGGGGAGGCGGGAGCAGTTCTTC CSVAVAGRREQFF
TRBJ2-5 TRBD2 - TRBV7-2 TGTGCCAGCAGCTTCGGGACTAGCTCTTACAATGAGCAGTACTTC CASSFGTSSYNEQYF
TRBJ2-2 TRBD2 - TRBV5-1 TGCGCCAGCAGCTACTCTAGCGGGGCCTTCACCGGGGAGCTGTTTTTT CASSYSSGAFTGELFF
TRBJ1-1 - many TRBV12-3/TRBV12-4 TGTGCCAGCAGTCACAGGGTTTTCAGGGCTGAAGCTTTCTTT CASSHRVFRAEAFF
TRBJ1-2 - many TRBV3-1 TGTGCCAGCAGCCCTCGGGGGGGCAGGGCTAACTATGGCTACACCTTC CASSPRGGRANYGYTF
TRBJ1-3 - - TRBV6-5 TGTGCCAGCAGTTACTCTGAGTTCTTCCGGGGGGCGGCAGGAAACACCATATATTTT CASSYSEFFRGAAGNTIYF
TRBJ2-2 - few TRBV7-9 TGTGCCAGCAGCTTACTAGCTTCGACCGGGGAGCTGTTTTTT CASSLLASTGELFF
TRBJ2-1 TRBD2 many TRBV4-1 TGCGCCAGCAGCCAAGAGCCGGGACTAGCGGGAAATGAGCAGTTCTTC CASSQEPGLAGNEQFF
TRBJ2-7 - many TRBV2 TGTGCCAGCAGGGCGGAGTTACTCTCCTACGAGCAGTACTTC CASRAELLSYEQYF
TRBJ2-2 - - TRBV7-2 TGTGCCAGCAGAAGGCCCAACACCGGGGAGCTGTTTTTT CASRRPNTGELFF
TRBJ2-2 TRBD2 - TRBV7-2 TGTACCAGCAGCGCCGGACCGGGACTAGCGGGGAACACCGGGGAGCTGTTTTTT CTSSAGPGLAGNTGELFF
TRBJ2-2 - - TRBV12-5 TGTGCTAGTGGTTCGGACCCCAGGCCAAACACCGGGGAGCTGTTTTTT CASGSDPRPNTGELFF
TRBJ1-2 TRBD1 many TRBV10-3 TGTGCCATCAGAAACAGGGGGCTGGAAGGCTACACCTTC CAIRNRGLEGYTF
TRBJ2-5 - few TRBV20-1 TGCAGTGCCAGCGAGATCACAGGGGAGACCCAGTACTTC CSASEITGETQYF
TRBJ1-5 - many TRBV7-2 TGTGCCAGCAGCTTTGGGCTTACGATTAGTCAGCCCCAGCATTTT CASSFGLTISQPQHF
TRBJ1-1 - - TRBV20-1 TGCAGTGCTAGACCTAACCTGGGGACTGAAGCTTTCTTT CSARPNLGTEAFF
TRBJ2-5 - many TRBV9 TGTGCCAGCAGCGTAGGGGTAATTCGTACTGGGGAGACCCAGTACTTC CASSVGVIRTGETQYF
TRBJ1-2 - - TRBV19 TGTGCCAGTAGTATAGCGAAGATTCCTAACTATGGCTACACCTTC CASSIAKIPNYGYTF
TRBJ2-3 TRBD2 many TRBV7-2 TGTGCCAGCAGCCGACTAGCTAACACAGATACGCAGTATTTT CASSRLANTDTQYF
TRBJ1-1 - many TRBV7-9 TGTGCCAGCAGCAAAGCGGGGTACACTGAAGCTTTCTTT CASSKAGYTEAFF
TRBJ1-2 - - TRBV3-1 TGTGCCAGCAGCCAAGACACCGGGGTAGTCTATGGCTACACCTTC CASSQDTGVVYGYTF
TRBJ2-3 - few TRBV2 TGTGCCAGCGGAGGGGGTCGGGGGGCGATAGATACGCAGTATTTT CASGGGRGAIDTQYF
TRBJ2-5 - few TRBV9 TGTGCCAGCAGCGCACGGACCCCCGGAGCCTACAATGAGCAGTACTTC CASSARTPGAYNEQYF
TRBJ1-4 - few TRBV20-1 TGCAGTGCTAGAGACGCTTCCAGGGTGGAAAAACTGTTTTTT CSARDASRVEKLFF
TRBJ2-5 - many TRBV6-6 TGTGCCAGCAGCCCCAGGGAAGAGACCCAGTACTTC CASSPREETQYF
TRBJ2-4 TRBD1 many TRBV20-1 TGCAGTGCTAGAGATCAGGACAGGGCCTACGGACAGTACTTC CSARDQDRAYGQYF
TRBJ2-3 TRBD2 - TRBV12-3/TRBV12-4 TGTGCCAGCAGTCCCGGGACTAGGAGCACAGATACGCAGTATTTT CASSPGTRSTDTQYF
TRBJ1-6 - - TRBV20-1 TGCAGTGCGCGTGGCGGGGGTTATAATTCACCCCTCCACTTT CSARGGGYNSPLHF
TRBJ2-5 - - TRBV7-2 TGTGCCAGCAGCTTTGACCCCGGGACAAAGACCCAGTACTTC CASSFDPGTKTQYF
TRBJ1-5 TRBD1 - TRBV10-3 TGTGCCATCAGCGGACAGGGGGGCGATCGGCCCCAGCATTTT CAISGQGGDRPQHF
TRBJ2-1 - many TRBV9 TGTGCCAGCAGCGTAGTGGGTGAGGTTGGAGAGCAGTTCTTC CASSVVGEVGEQFF
TRBJ2-4 TRBD1 - TRBV10-3 TGTGCCACCAGGGGACAGGGAGGCAAAAACATTCAGTACTTC CATRGQGGKNIQYF
TRBJ1-1 - many TRBV30 TGTGCCTGGACCGGGGGGACCCTGAACACTGAAGCTTTCTTT CAWTGGTLNTEAFF
TRBJ1-1 - few TRBV11-2 TGTGCCAGCAGCTTAACAGGATCGGGCACTGAAGCTTTCTTT CASSLTGSGTEAFF
TRBJ2-5 - many TRBV18 TGTGCCAGCTCACCGGTGCGGGGAGAGACCCAGTACTTC CASSPVRGETQYF
TRBJ2-5 - many TRBV6-2/TRBV6-3 TGTGCCAGCGGGTCCCGGGACACCAGCTTAAGGACCCAGTACTTC CASGSRDTSLRTQYF
TRBJ2-5 - few TRBV21-1 TGTGCCAGCAGCAAAACCCCCTGGGGACTAGCGGGGAGCCAAGAGACCCAGTACTTC CASSKTPWGLAGSQETQYF
TRBJ2-5 - - TRBV4-3 TGCGCCGGCAGCCTGGGGTTGCAAGAGTCCCAGTACTTC CAGSLGLQESQYF
TRBJ2-1 TRBD2 many TRBV4-2 TGTGCCAGCAGCCAAGGTTTAGCGGGACTCAATGAGCAGTTCTTC CASSQGLAGLNEQFF
TRBJ2-5 - - TRBV3-1 TGTGCCAGCAGCCGTACTAACAATGAGCAGTACTTC CASSRTNNEQYF
TRBJ2-1 TRBD2 - TRBV20-1 TGCAGTGCTCACCGGACTAGCGGGAGTCGTGAGCAGTTCTTC CSAHRTSGSREQFF
TRBJ2-7 TRBD1 many TRBV27 TGTGCCAGCAGGCCGAACAGGGGATCAAGCGAGCAGTACTTC CASRPNRGSSEQYF
TRBJ1-1 - - TRBV20-1 TGCAGTGCTACTACTAACACTGAAGCTTTCTTT CSATTNTEAFF
TRBJ1-2 TRBD1 many TRBV12-3/TRBV12-4 TGTGCCAGCAGTCCTCGGACAGGGGCGGGAGGCTACACCTTC CASSPRTGAGGYTF
TRBJ1-5 - - TRBV10-3 TGTGCCACCGGGGGGCAGGGGCCATGGGCGCCCCAGCATTTT CATGGQGPWAPQHF
TRBJ2-3 - many TRBV5-5 TGTGCCAGCAGCAATACTAGGGCGGGGGATACGCAGTATTTT CASSNTRAGDTQYF
TRBJ2-3 - many TRBV5-1 TGCGCCAGCAGCGGGGGGACAGCCCCCTCTCGGGATACGCAGTATTTT CASSGGTAPSRDTQYF
TRBJ2-4 TRBD1 many TRBV11-2 TGTGCCAGCAGCTTATCCGGACAGGGTAAAAACATTCAGTACTTC CASSLSGQGKNIQYF